Detailed here is one T cell receptor beta chain. These data are taken from a study of T cells in Graves' hyperthyroidism and ophthalmopathy. The CDR3 extends over 20 amino acids. The germline gives CDR1 SGHVS, CDR2 FNYEAQ. V lost 2 bases and J lost 0, with 20 bases in between. Researchers amplified the TCR beta CDR3 regions from RNA transcripts. Carried out on the TCR CDR3, a first-round RT-PCR used the HTBI primer set. TCRdb passed the multiplex PCR reads through MiXCR, listing each CDR3 protein once. This table holds about 530,000 distinct CDR3 sequences, 15% to 20% found once. Exclusion of a patient resulted from uncontrolled infection, other autoimmune disease, pregnancy or lactation.

This sequence was found in a young woman with Graves' ophthalmopathy. The rearrangement links TRBV7-6 to TRBJ2-6; TRBD1 might be the D (6 bases). Sequences were obtained from blood. The CDR3 is CASSLYGMGAPTSGANVLTF. CDR3 DNA: TGTGCCAGCAGCTTATACGGGATGGGGGCTCCAACCTCTGGGGCCAACGTCCTGACTTTC. The full variable domain, in which reference TRBV7-6 and TRBJ2-6 provide the parts outside the CDR3, is GAGVSQSPRYKVTKRGQDVALRCDPISGHVSLYWYRQALGQGPEFLTYFNYEAQQDKSGLPNDRFSAERPEGSISTLTIQRTEQRDSAMYRCASSLYGMGAPTSGANVLTFGAGSRLTVL.